Below are 4 T cell receptor beta chains sequenced from a single sample in a study of a mutant IDH1 vaccine in newly diagnosed glioma. Their target antigens are unknown. Sequencing was performed with immunoSEQ multiplex PCR; in TCRdb, only in-frame clones are kept and a portion is missing. The sample has around 60,000 clones; about 85% are singletons. Indicated time point: week 23, last vaccination. One vaccine dose held 300 ug of mutant IDH1 20-mer peptide and came with topical imiquimod. The sequenced sample was PBMCs, obtained from a glioma patient whose treatment included an IDH1 peptide vaccine. These receptors all come from a man aged 30 to 45 with glioma.

CDR3 loop: CASSVDSGVNQPQHF. Written as DNA, the CDR3 is TGTGCCAGCAGCGTAGATTCAGGGGTCAATCAGCCCCAGCATTTT. V gene TRBV9 combines with J gene TRBJ1-5, with D tentatively TRBD1 (6 bases). This CDR3 is built from 15 residues. The V gene lost 0 bases and the J gene lost 3 bases, with 10 bases spanning the gap. Germline CDR1 is SGDLS and CDR2 is YYNGEE.

This chain joins TRBV19 and TRBJ2-1; 8 bases line up with TRBD2. The ends lost 7 bases at V and 6 bases at J; junction bases unmatched: 11. The V gene's germline CDR1 is LNHDA and CDR2 SQIVND (reference sequence). The CDR3 totals 15 residues. The CDR3 protein is CASNLPGTRANEQFF. The CDR3 bases are TGTGCCAGTAACCTTCCCGGGACTAGGGCCAATGAGCAGTTCTTC.

J is TRBJ1-3 and V is TRBV15, with D possibly being TRBD1 (6 bases). Trimming removed 1 base at V and 0 bases at J, with 13 bases between. The CDR3 has 17 amino acids. Per germline, CDR1 LNHNV and CDR2 YYDKDF (reference sequence). CDR3 protein: CATSRAGRGASGNTIYF. CDR3 coding DNA: TGTGCCACCAGCAGAGCCGGGAGGGGGGCCTCTGGAAACACCATATATTTT.

The chain employs TRBV6-1 and TRBJ2-7; 14 bases are a match to TRBD2. The CDR3 is 17 amino acids. Per germline, CDR1 MNHNS and CDR2 SASEGT. V was pared by 4 bases and J by 3 bases, with 8 bases of the junction left unmatched. As DNA, the CDR3 is TGTGCCAGCAGTGTGGGGACTAGCGGGGGCTGGGTCTACGAGCAGTACTTC. Protein product: CASSVGTSGGWVYEQYF.